This T cell receptor (beta chain) comes out of a study of a mutant IDH1 vaccine in newly diagnosed glioma. Study background: Patients under treatment included about 60% males and approximately 38% females and had a mean age of around 37 years. Patients got radiotherapy, temozolomide, or both beforehand, and most got both. The study's findings and limits: The vaccine induced immune responses, and these occurred in roughly 95% of patients.

Concerning this clone: Its antigen remains unidentified.

CDR1 and CDR2 from the germline V gene are SGHDT and YYEEEE. The CDR3 contains 16 residues. V gave up 2 bases and J gave up 0 bases, with 9 bases separating them. Sequenced by immunoSEQ multiplex PCR; TCRdb stores in-frame clones only, minus some. The sample holds about 52,000 clones; approximately 80% are singletons and the top ten take over 4.5%. The time point was: week 47, end of study. Vaccination comprised doses that each held 300 ug of mutant IDH1 20-mer peptide, plus topical imiquimod. Patients came in for eight vaccinations, in weeks 1, 3, 5, 7, 11, 15, 19 and 23. The chain is built from TRBV5-6 and TRBJ1-6, with D unresolved. The TCR sequence derives from a woman aged 40-49 years with glioma. Some clones in this sample may be carry-over from other donors' samples. The sequencing here drew on PBMCs, taken from a glioma patient whose treatment included an IDH1 peptide vaccine. CDR3 in DNA: TGTGCCAGCAGCTTCCGGGCCCCCTCCTATAATTCACCCCTCCACTTT. Translating it yields CASSFRAPSYNSPLHF.